This T cell receptor (beta chain) was captured by sequencing in a study of blood T cells in healthy people across ages. Details on this clonotype: What it binds is not known.

V lost 0 bases and J 0 bases, leaving 9 bases between the germline ends. This CDR3 has 16 amino acids. Per the germline V gene, CDR1 is MNHEY and CDR2 is SVGEGT. Study results and caveats: TCR beta diversity per million T cells fell roughly linearly with age.

A second roughly 6 to 12 cycle PCR used barcoded and J-beta primers. Each CDR3 protein is one row after TCRdb ran MiXCR on the 5' RACE reads. The repertoire has about 940,000 distinct CDR3 sequences, roughly 52% of them found once; the top ten carry around 15%. The donors, aged roughly 6 to 90, were healthy Caucasians from Russia. The clonotype originates from a man aged 30 to 45 in good health. The sequencing input was blood. The chain recombines TRBV6-2 or TRBV6-3 with TRBJ1-3; no clear D. CDR3 loop: CASSYSSGASGNTIYF. DNA of the CDR3: TGTGCCAGCAGTTACTCGTCGGGAGCCTCTGGAAACACCATATATTTT.